The 16 T cell receptor beta chains below all came from one sample that was sequenced in a study of OX40 agonist ivuxolimab in advanced cancers. Library preparation used the immunoSEQ multiplex PCR assay. In TCRdb, the immuneACCESS table is reduced to in-frame sequences with V and J assigned. These tables do not hold every clone; where another copy was compared, an unresolved V gene accounts for under half, and the others remain unexplained. The sample data list 70,000 or so clones, and about 89% of these were observed just once. 0.55% to 0.7% of the sample is held by the ten biggest clonotypes. The sequencing here drew on CD4+ or CD8+ T cells sorted from blood, taken in a trial of the OX40 agonist ivuxolimab. Source of these receptors: an adult with an advanced solid tumor such as melanoma, head and neck, liver or kidney cancer.

The V and J genes are TRBV2 and TRBJ2-1; 7 bases are shared with TRBD1. The CDR3 sequence is 13 residues long. Per germline, CDR1 SNHLY and CDR2 FYNNEI. The V gene end was trimmed by 2 bases and the J gene end by 12 bases; junction bases not matched to a gene: 7. The CDR3 loop is CASSELTGYLQFF. The CDR3 coding sequence is TGTGCCAGCAGTGAATTGACAGGGTATCTGCAGTTCTTC.

V usage is TRBV19 and J usage is TRBJ2-7, with TRBD2 matching 11 bases. V lost 3 bases to trimming and J lost 5 bases; unmatched junction nucleotides: 3. Germline V lookup: CDR1 LNHDA, CDR2 SQIVND (reference sequence). This CDR3 region has 14 residues. The CDR3 loop is CASSILLAGDEQYF. The CDR3 DNA is TGTGCCAGTAGTATTCTACTAGCGGGGGACGAGCAGTACTTC.

V is TRBV9 and J is TRBJ1-4, with 8 bases identical to TRBD1. Unmatched junction bases numbered 7, after V lost 4 bases and J lost 5 bases. Germline V gene sequence: CDR1 SGDLS, CDR2 YYNGEE. This CDR3 contains 15 residues. CDR3 sequence reads: CASSPQYRGNEKLFF. The CDR3 region has the DNA TGTGCCAGCAGCCCCCAATACAGGGGGAATGAAAAACTGTTTTTT. The complete variable domain, with remaining parts taken from reference TRBV9 and TRBJ1-4, reads DSGVTQTPKHLITATGQRVTLRCSPRSGDLSVYWYQQSLDQGLQFLIQYYNGEERAKGNILERFSAQQFPDLHSELNLSSLELGDSALYFCASSPQYRGNEKLFFGSGTQLSVL.

The chain uses TRBV7-2 and TRBJ2-2, with TRBD2 as a possible D gene (5 bases). Trimming shortened V by 5 bases and J by 5 bases, and 21 bases separated the two germline ends. The CDR3 covers 17 residues. CDR1 is SGHTA and CDR2 is FQGNSA in the germline V gene. CDR3 sequence (DNA): TGTGCCAGCAGCCTGATGTCGGGTCTAGCTAGGACCGGGGAGCTGTTTTTT. It codes for CASSLMSGLARTGELFF.

The V and J genes are TRBV7-9 and TRBJ1-1; D might be TRBD1 (6 bases). Per the germline V gene, CDR1 is SEHNR and CDR2 is FQNEAQ (reference sequence). The CDR3 loop spans 14 amino acids. V lost 2 bases and J lost 2, with 9 bases in between. DNA for the CDR3: TGTGCCAGCAGCTTATCAGGGGCTAACACTGAAGCTTTCTTT. It translates to CASSLSGANTEAFF.

This clone was counted once. The genes are TRBV5-1 and TRBJ1-3; D is perhaps TRBD1 (6 bases). The CDR3 runs to 15 residues. The germline V gene encodes CDR1 SGHRS and CDR2 YFSETQ. Trimming took 4 bases from V and 2 from J, leaving 13 bases between them. CDR3 coding DNA: TGCGCCAGCAGCCGGGACAACCTCCCTGGAAACACCATATATTTT. Translation: CASSRDNLPGNTIYF.

The chain employs TRBV6-6 and TRBJ1-2; D unclear. Germline loops: CDR1 MNHNY, CDR2 SVGAGI (reference sequence). V dropped 0 bases and J dropped 5 bases, with 10 bases sitting between them. The CDR3 is made up of 14 amino acids. The CDR3, as DNA: TGTGCCAGCAGTTACTCGACGACTGGTTATGGCTACACCTTC. Amino acid sequence: CASSYSTTGYGYTF.

The chain combines TRBV19 with TRBJ2-5; TRBD1 is a possible D gene (5 bases). V was clipped by 3 bases and J by 5 bases, with 13 bases between them. Germline V gene sequence: CDR1 LNHDA, CDR2 SQIVND (reference sequence). This CDR3 is built from 14 residues. Here the CDR3 reads CASSITSGMETQYF. The DNA for the CDR3 is TGTGCCAGTAGTATCACCTCAGGGATGGAGACCCAGTACTTC.

V is TRBV30 and J is TRBJ2-1; 7 bases match TRBD2. Looked up from germline, CDR1 is GTSNPN and CDR2 is SVGIG (reference sequence). CDR3 length equals 14 residues. The junction had 4 bases not matched to a gene; V was cut back by 1 base and J by 4 bases. CDR3 region: CAWSGAGLYNEQFF. CDR3 DNA sequence: TGTGCCTGGAGTGGAGCGGGATTATACAATGAGCAGTTCTTC.

V and J are TRBV7-2 and TRBJ2-7; D is perhaps TRBD2 (5 bases). This CDR3 region has 14 residues. Trimming cost V 6 bases and J 4 bases, with 16 bases left between them. CDR1 is SGHTA, CDR2 FQGNSA, per germline. The DNA of the CDR3 is TGTGCCAGCAGTCGAGGACTGCTTGTGTACGAGCAGTACTTC. Protein sequence: CASSRGLLVYEQYF.

CDR3 sequence reads: CASSREGGGTQYF. CDR3 DNA: TGTGCCAGCAGCCGAGAGGGCGGGGGCACGCAGTATTTT. The V call is TRBV11-2, the J call TRBJ2-3; TRBD2 is a possible D gene (7 bases). The V end was cut by 5 bases, the J end by 9 bases, with 15 bases between. Looked up from germline, CDR1 is SGHAT and CDR2 is FQNNGV. CDR3 length equals 13 residues.

The genes are TRBV5-1 and TRBJ2-3; 8 bases align to TRBD1. This CDR3 has 16 residues. CDR1 and CDR2 (germline): SGHRS, YFSETQ. V was pared by 0 bases and J by 2 bases, with 5 bases of the junction left unmatched. This chain's CDR3 is CASSLDSGGYTDTQYF. The CDR3 coding sequence is TGCGCCAGCAGCTTGGATTCAGGGGGCTACACAGATACGCAGTATTTT.

The rearrangement uses TRBV7-8 and TRBJ2-7, with D hard to call. V was shortened by 2 bases and J by 6 bases, with 14 bases between the two germline ends. The CDR3 is made up of 14 amino acids. The V gene's germline CDR1 is SGHVS and CDR2 FQNEAQ. The CDR3 sequence: CASSLSEVKREQYF. The CDR3 DNA is TGTGCCAGCAGCTTAAGTGAGGTGAAACGCGAGCAGTACTTC.

This chain joins TRBV30 and TRBJ1-1; D is unresolved. V shed 4 bases and J shed 0 bases, with 18 bases lying between them. The CDR3 extends over 16 amino acids. Germline CDR1 and CDR2: GTSNPN and SVGIG (reference sequence). The CDR3 nucleotides are TGTGCCTGGAATGTACGGGGTGGCTTTATGAACACTGAAGCTTTCTTT. Translating gives CAWNVRGGFMNTEAFF.

The chain combines TRBV30 with TRBJ1-4, with D hard to call. This CDR3 is 14 amino acids long. V was clipped by 2 bases and J by 2 bases, with 9 bases between them. Per germline, CDR1 GTSNPN and CDR2 SVGIG (reference sequence). The CDR3 sequence: CAWSFGPTNEKLFF. In DNA form, the CDR3 reads TGTGCCTGGAGTTTCGGACCTACTAATGAAAAACTGTTTTTT.

This chain joins TRBV19 and TRBJ2-1; 14 positions match TRBD2. The V and J ends lost 5 bases and 6 bases, in that order; junction bases with no gene match: 6. The CDR3 length is 16 residues. CDR1 LNHDA and CDR2 SQIVND come from the germline V gene (reference sequence). This CDR3 is CASSPGTSGRGNEQFF. CDR3 coding DNA: TGTGCCAGTAGTCCCGGGACTAGCGGGAGAGGCAATGAGCAGTTCTTC.